The source of this T cell receptor beta chain is a study of T cell responses to AZD1222 COVID-19 vaccine. Sequencing used immunoSEQ multiplex PCR; TCRdb keeps in-frame clones, though not all of them. Of about 110,000 clones in the sample, roughly 87% were seen once. This CDR3 has 14 residues. Between the trimmed V and J ends, which lost 5 bases and 3 bases, there was a span of 12 bases. In germline, CDR1 is KGHDR, CDR2 SFDVKD. V is TRBV24-1 and J is TRBJ1-2, with D unclear. The origin of this receptor is an adult in good health. The material was peripheral blood, obtained on day 0 of MenACWY control vaccination. In DNA, the CDR3 is TGTGCCACCAGTGTCTACACCGTCGACTATGGCTACACCTTC. Translation gives CATSVYTVDYGYTF.